Listed below are T cell receptor beta chains from one sample, sequenced in a study of beta chain features in type 1 diabetes. Clones were sequenced by immunoSEQ multiplex PCR, and TCRdb holds only the in-frame ones, with some missing. This sample has fewer than 900,000 clones, with 17% found just once. The specimen sequenced was naive CD4+ T cells from blood. These receptors originate from a woman younger than 30 in good health. CDR3s include the opening cysteine and the closing phenylalanine or tryptophan. D genes are given only for firm matches. Rows give clone size only sometimes, using once, few, many, or a class for an expanded clone.

j_gene: TRBJ1-1; v_gene: TRBV2; d_gene: .; abundance: .; CDR3nt: TGTGCCGGTTGTGGACAGCTGAACACTGAAGCTTTCTTT; CDR3aa: CAGCGQLNTEAFF
j_gene: TRBJ2-7; v_gene: TRBV4-2; d_gene: TRBD2; abundance: .; CDR3nt: TGTGCCAGCAGCCAAAACCTCCGGACTAGCGGGAGGGTTGGAGGGCAGTACTTC; CDR3aa: CASSQNLRTSGRVGGQYF
j_gene: TRBJ1-1; v_gene: TRBV7-9; d_gene: .; abundance: .; CDR3nt: TGTGCCAGCAGCTTAACTGGGGACACTGAAGCTTTCTTT; CDR3aa: CASSLTGDTEAFF
j_gene: TRBJ1-4; v_gene: TRBV28; d_gene: TRBD1; abundance: few; CDR3nt: TGTGCCAGCAGCTCCCCGGGACAGATTAATGAAAAACTGTTTTTT; CDR3aa: CASSSPGQINEKLFF
j_gene: TRBJ2-5; v_gene: TRBV7-8; d_gene: TRBD2; abundance: .; CDR3nt: TGTGCCAGCAGCTTAAGCGGGAGGAGTAGGCGGAAGACCCAGTACTTC; CDR3aa: CASSLSGRSRRKTQYF
j_gene: TRBJ2-1; v_gene: TRBV9; d_gene: .; abundance: .; CDR3nt: TGTGCCAGCAGCGCCCCGGGAGCCTACAATGAGCAGTTCTTC; CDR3aa: CASSAPGAYNEQFF
j_gene: TRBJ2-7; v_gene: TRBV27; d_gene: .; abundance: .; CDR3nt: TGTGCCAGCAGGGATTCGGGACACACCTACGAGCAGTACTTC; CDR3aa: CASRDSGHTYEQYF
j_gene: TRBJ1-1; v_gene: TRBV28; d_gene: TRBD1; abundance: .; CDR3nt: TGTGCCAGCAACCACAGGGGGGCAGCTTTCTTT; CDR3aa: CASNHRGAAFF
j_gene: TRBJ1-1; v_gene: TRBV5-1; d_gene: .; abundance: few; CDR3nt: TGCGCCAGCAGCTTGGGGTACCAGGCAGTTGAAGCTTTCTTT; CDR3aa: CASSLGYQAVEAFF
j_gene: TRBJ2-7; v_gene: TRBV28; d_gene: .; abundance: .; CDR3nt: TGTGCCAGCGGGACCACAGGGTTCGAGCAGTACTTC; CDR3aa: CASGTTGFEQYF
j_gene: TRBJ2-3; v_gene: TRBV11-3; d_gene: .; abundance: .; CDR3nt: TGTGCCAGCAGCTTAATGAGGGACAATACGCAGTATTTT; CDR3aa: CASSLMRDNTQYF
j_gene: TRBJ2-3; v_gene: TRBV18; d_gene: .; abundance: few; CDR3nt: TGTGCCAGCTCATGGGACCTCCGGTATACGCAGTATTTT; CDR3aa: CASSWDLRYTQYF
j_gene: TRBJ1-1; v_gene: TRBV6-1; d_gene: .; abundance: .; CDR3nt: TGTGCCAGCAGTGTAAGACAGCCTAACACTGAAGCTTTCTTT; CDR3aa: CASSVRQPNTEAFF
j_gene: TRBJ2-3; v_gene: TRBV10-3; d_gene: .; abundance: few; CDR3nt: TGTGCCCACGGAGAGCAGGGAACAGATACGCAGTATTTT; CDR3aa: CAHGEQGTDTQYF
j_gene: TRBJ2-5; v_gene: TRBV5-8; d_gene: TRBD1; abundance: .; CDR3nt: TGTGCCAGCAGCTCAACAGGGGGCCGGGAGACCCAGTACTTC; CDR3aa: CASSSTGGRETQYF
j_gene: TRBJ2-5; v_gene: TRBV7-9; d_gene: .; abundance: few; CDR3nt: TGTGCCAGCAGCTTGCGGGGACAGCGTGAGACCCAGTACTTC; CDR3aa: CASSLRGQRETQYF
j_gene: TRBJ2-5; v_gene: TRBV7-2; d_gene: .; abundance: .; CDR3nt: TGTGCCAGCAGCTTATCCCCGGGACGGTCCCAAGAGACCCAGTACTTC; CDR3aa: CASSLSPGRSQETQYF
j_gene: TRBJ2-5; v_gene: TRBV19; d_gene: TRBD1; abundance: few; CDR3nt: TGTGCCAGTAAGCCTGGCAGGGGGCTATCGGAGACCCAGTACTTC; CDR3aa: CASKPGRGLSETQYF
j_gene: TRBJ1-1; v_gene: TRBV5-1; d_gene: TRBD1; abundance: .; CDR3nt: TGCGCCAGCAGCTTTCAGGGGGTATCTGAAGCTTTCTTT; CDR3aa: CASSFQGVSEAFF
j_gene: TRBJ2-3; v_gene: TRBV7-2; d_gene: .; abundance: few; CDR3nt: TGTGCCAGCAGCTCTTATACCCTTGGAGCAGATACGCAGTATTTT; CDR3aa: CASSSYTLGADTQYF
j_gene: TRBJ1-5; v_gene: TRBV9; d_gene: TRBD1; abundance: .; CDR3nt: TGTGCCAGCAGCGCCGGGACAGGGGTAGAGCCCCAGCATTTT; CDR3aa: CASSAGTGVEPQHF
j_gene: TRBJ1-2; v_gene: TRBV7-9; d_gene: TRBD1; abundance: few; CDR3nt: TGTGCCAGCAGCGATACCAACAGGGGGCTCGGGTATGGCTACACCTTC; CDR3aa: CASSDTNRGLGYGYTF
j_gene: TRBJ2-1; v_gene: TRBV7-9; d_gene: TRBD2; abundance: few; CDR3nt: TGTGCCAGCAGCTTAGACCGGACTAGCGGGAGCTCCTACAATGAGCAGTTCTTC; CDR3aa: CASSLDRTSGSSYNEQFF
j_gene: TRBJ2-1; v_gene: TRBV10-3; d_gene: TRBD2; abundance: few; CDR3nt: TGTGCCATCAGTGGACTAGCGGACAATGAGCAGTTCTTC; CDR3aa: CAISGLADNEQFF
j_gene: TRBJ2-3; v_gene: TRBV28; d_gene: .; abundance: few; CDR3nt: TGTGCCAGCAGCGGATCGTATACACCTCAGACGGGTGATACGCAGTATTTT; CDR3aa: CASSGSYTPQTGDTQYF
j_gene: TRBJ1-5; v_gene: TRBV7-8; d_gene: .; abundance: .; CDR3nt: TGTGCCAGCAGCCCGCGGGAGGGGGGTCAGCCCCAGCATTTT; CDR3aa: CASSPREGGQPQHF
j_gene: TRBJ2-7; v_gene: TRBV9; d_gene: TRBD2; abundance: .; CDR3nt: TGTGCCAGCAGCATCGGGACTAGCGGGGCCTACGAGCAGTACTTC; CDR3aa: CASSIGTSGAYEQYF
j_gene: TRBJ1-1; v_gene: TRBV4-2; d_gene: TRBD1; abundance: .; CDR3nt: TGTGCCAGCAGCCAACGGGACAGGCGACCTGAAGCTTTCTTT; CDR3aa: CASSQRDRRPEAFF
j_gene: TRBJ1-1; v_gene: TRBV12-2; d_gene: .; abundance: .; CDR3nt: TGTGCAAGTCGCGGCGACAGTGCCGAACCGGCTTTCTTT; CDR3aa: CASRGDSAEPAFF
j_gene: TRBJ2-5; v_gene: TRBV4-1; d_gene: TRBD1; abundance: .; CDR3nt: TGCGCCAGCAGCCTAGGTGGTAGAGGGACAGGACAAGAGACCCAGTACTTC; CDR3aa: CASSLGGRGTGQETQYF
j_gene: TRBJ2-7; v_gene: TRBV5-6; d_gene: TRBD2; abundance: .; CDR3nt: TGTGCCAGCAGCTCGTGGGGAAGGACTAGCGGGAGTTCTTACGAGCAGTACTTC; CDR3aa: CASSSWGRTSGSSYEQYF
j_gene: TRBJ2-1; v_gene: TRBV18; d_gene: TRBD2; abundance: .; CDR3nt: TGTGCCAGCTCAGTAGTAGCGGGAAGGCAATACAATGAGCAGTTCTTC; CDR3aa: CASSVVAGRQYNEQFF
j_gene: TRBJ2-7; v_gene: TRBV7-2; d_gene: TRBD1; abundance: few; CDR3nt: TGTGCCAGCAGCACGCGCCGGACAGGCGAGCAGTACTTC; CDR3aa: CASSTRRTGEQYF
j_gene: TRBJ1-2; v_gene: TRBV28; d_gene: .; abundance: few; CDR3nt: TGTGCCAGCAGTTTATGGGACCATGGCTACACCTTC; CDR3aa: CASSLWDHGYTF
j_gene: TRBJ2-7; v_gene: TRBV7-2; d_gene: .; abundance: few; CDR3nt: TGTGCCAGCAGTTCACGGGACTGGGGCTACGAGCAGTACTTC; CDR3aa: CASSSRDWGYEQYF
j_gene: TRBJ2-7; v_gene: TRBV4-2; d_gene: .; abundance: .; CDR3nt: TGTGCCAGCAGCCTACGTATCGGGGGACTCCGGGAGCAGTACTTC; CDR3aa: CASSLRIGGLREQYF
j_gene: TRBJ2-1; v_gene: TRBV6-6; d_gene: TRBD2; abundance: few; CDR3nt: TGTGCCAGCAGTTACGGAGGGAGGGCCGGGTACAATGAGCAGTTCTTC; CDR3aa: CASSYGGRAGYNEQFF
j_gene: TRBJ1-1; v_gene: TRBV4-3; d_gene: .; abundance: .; CDR3nt: TGCGCCAGCAGCCACCAGAGTTCCTTAAAGAACACTGAAGCTTTCTTT; CDR3aa: CASSHQSSLKNTEAFF
j_gene: TRBJ2-4; v_gene: TRBV7-2; d_gene: TRBD2; abundance: .; CDR3nt: TGTGCCAGCAGCTTAGCAGCGGGAGGGCCTGGGAACATTCAGTACTTC; CDR3aa: CASSLAAGGPGNIQYF
j_gene: TRBJ2-7; v_gene: TRBV1; d_gene: .; abundance: few; CDR3nt: TGCACCAGCAGCCCCGTCCTAGCGTGGGCCGGCGAGCAGTACTTC; CDR3aa: CTSSPVLAWAGEQYF
j_gene: TRBJ2-2; v_gene: TRBV7-3; d_gene: .; abundance: few; CDR3nt: TGTGCCAGCAGCTTAGGAAGGGACACCGGGGAGCTGTTTTTT; CDR3aa: CASSLGRDTGELFF
j_gene: TRBJ2-5; v_gene: TRBV11-2; d_gene: .; abundance: .; CDR3nt: TGTGCCAGCAGCTTAGGGTTTCAGGGGCCACGGGAGACCCAGTACTTC; CDR3aa: CASSLGFQGPRETQYF
j_gene: TRBJ1-5; v_gene: TRBV27; d_gene: .; abundance: .; CDR3nt: TGTGCCAGCAGTTTAATAAGAGATCAGCCCCAGCATTTT; CDR3aa: CASSLIRDQPQHF
j_gene: TRBJ2-7; v_gene: TRBV5-6; d_gene: .; abundance: .; CDR3nt: TGTGCCAGCAGCCCGTGGGGAGCGGTCATAGCCTACGAGCAGTACTTC; CDR3aa: CASSPWGAVIAYEQYF
j_gene: TRBJ2-2; v_gene: TRBV5-1; d_gene: .; abundance: .; CDR3nt: TGCGCCAGCAGCTTGGCCGGGGACACCGGGGAGCTGTTTTTT; CDR3aa: CASSLAGDTGELFF
j_gene: TRBJ1-5; v_gene: TRBV5-1; d_gene: TRBD1; abundance: once; CDR3nt: TGCGCCAGCAGCTTGGCTCAGGGGGTAGGCCAGCCCCAGCATTTT; CDR3aa: CASSLAQGVGQPQHF
j_gene: TRBJ2-5; v_gene: TRBV4-2; d_gene: .; abundance: .; CDR3nt: TGTGCCAGCAGCCAAGATAAAGGGGGAGGCATGGGAGAGACCCAGTACTTC; CDR3aa: CASSQDKGGGMGETQYF
j_gene: TRBJ2-3; v_gene: TRBV28; d_gene: .; abundance: few; CDR3nt: TGTGCCAGCAGTTTCGTGGGTCGAATAAGCACAGATACGCAGTATTTT; CDR3aa: CASSFVGRISTDTQYF
j_gene: TRBJ1-5; v_gene: TRBV9; d_gene: TRBD1; abundance: .; CDR3nt: TGTGCCAGCAGCTCGCGGGACAGGGTAGGTCAGCCCCAGCATTTT; CDR3aa: CASSSRDRVGQPQHF
j_gene: TRBJ2-3; v_gene: TRBV7-8; d_gene: TRBD2; abundance: .; CDR3nt: TGTGCCAGCAGCCTGGGGGGGAGAGGGGATACGCAGTATTTT; CDR3aa: CASSLGGRGDTQYF
j_gene: TRBJ1-2; v_gene: TRBV7-2; d_gene: .; abundance: few; CDR3nt: TGTGCCAGCAGCTTAGCGCGGGGCAGGGGAAGCGCGATGGGCTATGGCTACACCTTC; CDR3aa: CASSLARGRGSAMGYGYTF
j_gene: TRBJ1-5; v_gene: TRBV7-2; d_gene: TRBD1; abundance: .; CDR3nt: TGTGCCAGCAGCTTAGGAGCGGGACAGGGGCAAGGGCCCCAGCATTTT; CDR3aa: CASSLGAGQGQGPQHF
j_gene: TRBJ2-4; v_gene: TRBV18; d_gene: .; abundance: .; CDR3nt: TGTGCCAGCTCACCTGGGTCATCCATTCAGTACTTC; CDR3aa: CASSPGSSIQYF
j_gene: TRBJ1-3; v_gene: TRBV6-5; d_gene: .; abundance: few; CDR3nt: TGTGCCAGCAGCGTCGCGACCTCTGGAAACACCATATATTTT; CDR3aa: CASSVATSGNTIYF
j_gene: TRBJ2-3; v_gene: TRBV19; d_gene: .; abundance: few; CDR3nt: TGTGCCAGTAGTCACGGACAAACTTGGGATACGCAGTATTTT; CDR3aa: CASSHGQTWDTQYF
j_gene: TRBJ2-7; v_gene: TRBV28; d_gene: .; abundance: few; CDR3nt: TGTGCCAGCAGCCGGGACTCCTCCTACGAGCAGTACTTC; CDR3aa: CASSRDSSYEQYF